A single sample is the source of the 30 T cell receptor beta chains below, sequenced in a study of regulatory T cells in long-lasting Graves disease. Arm-PCR of CDR3 regions with iRepertoire HTBI primers generated TCR beta libraries. TCRdb called the multiplex PCR reads again in MiXCR, with one record for every CDR3 protein. Of roughly 420,000 distinct CDR3 sequences in the sample, about 16% were seen once. Time point in this sample: newly diagnosed GD, antithyroid drugs for less than 3 months. With RNA extracted from PBMCs as input, the TCR library was made. These same records also appear under a second study, on T cells in Graves' hyperthyroidism and ophthalmopathy.

This specimen was peripheral blood mononuclear cells (PBMCs), taken at new diagnosis, from a patient treated with antithyroid drugs. The receptors stem from a woman aged 25-40 years with Graves disease.

This clonotype was counted only a few times. This sequence joins TRBV29-1 and TRBJ2-7; 12 nucleotides align to TRBD1. V shed 0 bases, J shed 6 bases, and the junction held 6 bases outside the gene matches. Germline V gene data show CDR1 as SQVTM and CDR2 as ANQGSEA. The CDR3 runs to 15 residues. CDR3 DNA: TGCAGCGTTGAAGAAGACGGGACAGGGGGCGGCGAGCAGTACTTC. Encoded protein: CSVEEDGTGGGEQYF.

This clonotype was detected many times. The chain links TRBV7-9 to TRBJ2-5; TRBD1 agrees at 11 bases. The CDR3 covers 16 residues. CDR1 is SEHNR, CDR2 FQNEAQ, per germline (reference sequence). Trimming at V came to 6 bases and at J to 3 bases, leaving 9 bases not matched to a gene. The CDR3 protein is CASSHPRDRGEETQYF. CDR3 coding DNA: TGTGCCAGCAGTCACCCCCGGGACAGGGGGGAAGAGACCCAGTACTTC.

The chain uses TRBV20-1 and TRBJ2-4; 16 bases are shared with TRBD2. The germline CDR1 and CDR2 sequences are DFQATT and SNEGSKA (reference sequence). Trimming removed 0 bases from V and 0 bases from J; junction bases left unmatched: 8. This CDR3 contains 20 residues. Written as DNA, the CDR3 is TGCAGTGCTAGAGAACCGGGACTAGCGGGAGGGCCCCTAGCCAAAAACATTCAGTACTTC. Translation: CSAREPGLAGGPLAKNIQYF.

This clonotype was counted once. This sequence may be a read error, since a much larger clone differs from it by one base. This chain links TRBV11-2 with TRBJ2-1; 7 positions match TRBD2. Germline V gives CDR1 SGHAT, CDR2 FQNNGV. The CDR3 totals 16 residues. Here the CDR3 reads CASSGTRREWVNDQFF. The CDR3 nucleotides read TGTGCCAGCAGCGGAACCCGGCGGGAGTGGGTCAATGATCAGTTCTTC.

In this sample, this clonotype turned up a few times. This CDR3 reads CASSLSARMGYGYTF. The DNA for the CDR3 is TGTGCCAGCAGTTTATCGGCCAGGATGGGCTATGGCTACACCTTC. The V call is TRBV27, the J call TRBJ1-2; D uncertain. Germline V gene data show CDR1 as MNHEY and CDR2 as SMNVEV (reference sequence). The CDR3 extends over 15 amino acids. Deletions cut 0 bases from V and 4 bases from J, with 12 bases between.

This clonotype occurred many times. The rearrangement links TRBV6-1 to TRBJ2-2; weak D call: TRBD2 (5 bases). CDR3 length: 17 amino acids. CDR1 and CDR2 from the germline V gene are MNHNS and SASEGT. V dropped 6 bases and J dropped 0 bases, with 17 bases sitting between them. As DNA, the CDR3 is TGTGCCAGCAGGGATATTGGAGGCTACGCGAACACCGGGGAGCTGTTTTTT. Translated: CASRDIGGYANTGELFF.

This clonotype was recorded a few times. The rearrangement uses TRBV4-3 and TRBJ2-2, with D unclear. With 1 base removed from V and 4 bases from J, the gap between germline ends came to 16 bases. The CDR3 runs 17 residues. CDR1 is LGHNA, CDR2 YSLEER, per germline. The CDR3 region is CASSQVNYGPGTGELFF. For the CDR3, the DNA is TGCGCCAGCAGCCAAGTAAACTACGGGCCGGGCACCGGGGAGCTGTTTTTT.

This clonotype was observed a few times. The chain recombines TRBV6-1 with TRBJ2-1, with 8 nucleotides matching TRBD2. The CDR3 loop spans 17 amino acids. The V segment lost 6 bases and the J segment 10 bases; nucleotides outside the gene matches: 20. Germline-derived CDR1 and CDR2 are MNHNS and SASEGT. For the CDR3, the DNA is TGTGCCAGCAGCACCCTCCCCCCTCCGGGAGGGCCGAAAGAGCAGTTCTTC. It codes for CASSTLPPPGGPKEQFF.

This clonotype was detected only once. One end of the junction varies from germline; a read error may be responsible. CDR3 amino acids: CASSPYPGQVSRNTIYF. Here the CDR3 DNA reads TGTGCCAGCAGCCCGTACCCGGGACAGGTCTCTAGAAACACCATATATTTT. The rearrangement uses TRBV3-1 and TRBJ1-3; 8 nucleotides agree with TRBD1. The germline CDR1 and CDR2 sequences are LGHDT and YNNKEL (reference sequence). This CDR3 comprises 17 residues.

This clonotype has ten or more counts. V usage is TRBV5-1 and J usage is TRBJ1-1; D is possibly TRBD1 (6 bases). Per the germline V gene, CDR1 is SGHRS and CDR2 is YFSETQ. This CDR3 is 14 amino acids long. V was trimmed by 3 bases and J by 4 bases, leaving 13 bases between them. The CDR3 spells CASSSYRVTTEAFF. The DNA of the CDR3 is TGCGCCAGCAGCTCGTACAGGGTGACCACTGAAGCTTTCTTT.

This clonotype was found many times. V is TRBV20-1 and J is TRBJ2-1; D gene uncertain. CDR1 is DFQATT and CDR2 is SNEGSKA in the germline V gene (reference sequence). This CDR3 has 11 amino acids. CDR3 sequence (DNA): TGCTCCCCCAACAACTACAATGAGCAGTTCTTC. Its protein is CSPNNYNEQFF.

This clonotype has at least ten counts. The gene calls are TRBV27 and TRBJ2-4; weak D call: TRBD2 (6 bases). Germline V gene data show CDR1 as MNHEY and CDR2 as SMNVEV (reference sequence). V was clipped by 5 bases and J by 1 base, with 18 bases between them. The CDR3 has 17 residues. CDR3 nucleotides: TGTGCCAGCAGTCGCCCGCCGGGGAGGCGGGCCAAAAACATTCAGTACTTC. Amino acids: CASSRPPGRRAKNIQYF.

This clonotype was detected many times. This chain joins TRBV20-1 and TRBJ2-3; 8 bases line up with TRBD2. Germline V gene data show CDR1 as DFQATT and CDR2 as SNEGSKA (reference sequence). This CDR3 comprises 13 residues. The chain's CDR3 is CAGGLASTDTQYF. In DNA, the CDR3 is TGCGCGGGGGGTTTGGCTAGCACAGATACGCAGTATTTT.

This clonotype was seen repeatedly, ten times or more. The chain joins TRBV7-2 to TRBJ2-3, with TRBD2 matching 7 bases. The trim removed 2 bases at V and 0 bases at J, leaving 2 bases unmatched. The CDR3 has 15 amino acids. The V gene's germline CDR1 is SGHTA and CDR2 FQGNSA. The CDR3 sequence: CASSLRLASTDTQYF. The CDR3 DNA follows: TGTGCCAGCAGCTTAAGACTAGCTAGCACAGATACGCAGTATTTT.

This clonotype was detected ten times or more. This rearrangement joins TRBV13 to TRBJ2-6; maybe TRBD1 (6 bases). CDR1 and CDR2 from the germline V gene are PRHDT and FYEKMQ (reference sequence). The V end lost 5 bases, the J end lost 0 bases, and 17 bases lay between the germline ends. This CDR3 has 18 amino acids. As DNA, the CDR3 is TGTGCCAGCAGCACTACAGGGCATTCCAGCTCTGGGGCCAACGTCCTGACTTTC. It encodes CASSTTGHSSSGANVLTF.

This clonotype was seen at least ten times. V and J are TRBV20-1 and TRBJ2-7, with 7 bases identical to TRBD1. The junction had 8 bases not matched to a gene; V was cut back by 0 bases and J by 6 bases. Germline loops: CDR1 DFQATT, CDR2 SNEGSKA (reference sequence). The CDR3 consists of 14 residues. CDR3 loop: CSAREDRASFEQYF. The CDR3 bases are TGCAGTGCTAGAGAAGACAGGGCTAGTTTCGAGCAGTACTTC.

Ten or more counts support this clonotype. The V gene is TRBV10-3, the J gene TRBJ2-1, with D maybe TRBD2 (6 bases). The ends were cut back, 6 bases at V and 6 bases at J, with 21 bases in the middle. This CDR3 comprises 16 residues. The V gene's germline CDR1 is ENHRY and CDR2 SYGVKD. CDR3 sequence (DNA): TGTGCCATCAGCAACCGGGAGTATACGCGCCTCAATGAGCAGTTCTTC. It translates to CAISNREYTRLNEQFF.

This clonotype appeared many times. The V and J genes are TRBV30 and TRBJ2-1; 13 nucleotides match TRBD2. V lost 4 bases to trimming and J lost 8 bases; unmatched junction nucleotides: 8. Germline lookup yields CDR1 GTSNPN and CDR2 SVGIG (reference sequence). This CDR3 has 15 residues. In DNA form, the CDR3 reads TGTGCCTGGACTCCCCCGGGACTAGCGGGGTATGAGCAGTTCTTC. This translates into CAWTPPGLAGYEQFF. Drawing the rest from reference TRBV30 and TRBJ2-1, the complete variable domain is SQTIHQWPATLVQPVGSPLSLECTVEGTSNPNLYWYRQAAGRGLQLLFYSVGIGQISSEVPQNLSASRPQDRQFILSSKKLLLSDSGFYLCAWTPPGLAGYEQFFGPGTRLTVL.

The table lists this clonotype with many counts. The gene calls are TRBV20-1 and TRBJ2-1; tentative D call: TRBD1 (5 bases). This CDR3 has 15 residues. With 6 bases removed from V and 1 base from J, the gap between germline ends came to 16 bases. Germline V lookup: CDR1 DFQATT, CDR2 SNEGSKA (reference sequence). The CDR3 region has the DNA TGCAGTGCCTCATCCCCCAGGGTGTCCTACAATGAGCAGTTCTTC. This codes for CSASSPRVSYNEQFF.

This clonotype was seen repeatedly, ten times or more. The chain is built from TRBV6-5 and TRBJ2-5; D uncertain. V was pared by 4 bases and J by 1 base, with 7 bases between. Germline CDR1 reads MNHEY; CDR2 reads SVGAGI. This CDR3 is built from 13 residues. CDR3 residues: CASSFQPQETQYF. CDR3 nucleotide sequence: TGTGCCAGCAGTTTTCAACCCCAAGAGACCCAGTACTTC.

This clonotype came up a few times. The chain joins TRBV5-6 to TRBJ2-7, with TRBD1 identical over 7 bases. The CDR3 sequence is 15 residues long. CDR1 and CDR2 from the germline V gene are SGHDT and YYEEEE. J lost 2 bases, V lost 2 bases, and 7 bases had no gene match. As DNA, the CDR3 is TGTGCCAGCAGCTTCCAACAGGGGAAGGCCTACGAGCAGTACTTC. This gives the protein CASSFQQGKAYEQYF.

V usage is TRBV30 and J usage is TRBJ1-6; perhaps TRBD1 as D (5 bases). Between the trimmed V and J ends, which lost 2 bases and 2 bases, there was a span of 16 bases. Looked up from germline, CDR1 is GTSNPN and CDR2 is SVGIG (reference sequence). The CDR3 length is 17 residues. The CDR3: CAWSNLQENPYNSPLHF. The CDR3 nucleotides are TGTGCCTGGAGTAACCTACAGGAAAACCCCTATAATTCACCCCTCCACTTT.

A single count supports this clonotype. This is likely an artifact of a read error, given a far larger clone one base away. The chain is built from TRBV20-1 and TRBJ2-1; the match to TRBD2 covers 7 bases. Germline lookup yields CDR1 DFQATT and CDR2 SNEGSKA (reference sequence). The CDR3 extends over 14 amino acids. CDR3 loop: CSSTAGAGRGTQCF. CDR3 DNA sequence: TGCAGTTCTACGGCGGGAGCGGGACGGGGGACCCAGTGCTTC.

This clonotype was picked up one time. The chain uses TRBV7-2 and TRBJ2-1; 8 bases are a match to TRBD1. Trimming took 2 bases from V and 11 from J; bases not matched to a gene: 11. The CDR3 consists of 15 residues. Germline CDR1 reads SGHTA; CDR2 reads FQGNSA. The CDR3 here is CASSLTMDRAGQQFF. CDR3 sequence (DNA): TGTGCCAGCAGCTTAACGATGGACAGGGCAGGGCAGCAGTTCTTC.

This clonotype was counted at least ten times. This chain connects TRBV7-9 to TRBJ2-7, with TRBD2 identical over 9 bases. The J segment lost 7 bases and the V segment lost 5 bases, leaving 12 bases of the junction unmatched. Germline V gives CDR1 SEHNR, CDR2 FQNEAQ (reference sequence). CDR3 length equals 15 residues. The CDR3 sequence: CASSPGGGRAREQYF. CDR3 DNA sequence: TGTGCCAGCAGCCCAGGAGGCGGGAGGGCAAGGGAGCAGTACTTC.

This clonotype appeared many times. The V gene is TRBV7-3, the J gene TRBJ2-3, with TRBD2 identical over 11 bases. The CDR3 is 15 amino acids. Germline lookup yields CDR1 SGHTA and CDR2 FQGTGA. V was pared by 2 bases and J by 6 bases, with 4 bases of the junction left unmatched. The CDR3 reads CASSLSSGRYDTQYF. The CDR3 nucleotides read TGTGCCAGCAGCTTATCTAGCGGGAGGTATGATACGCAGTATTTT.

This clonotype was recorded a few times. The CDR3 DNA is TGTGCCAGCAGTTACTCGAAAGGGACTAGTGATTTCTTC. It is translated as CASSYSKGTSDFF. The V gene is TRBV6-5, the J gene TRBJ2-1; 8 bases align to TRBD2. CDR3 length equals 13 residues. The V and J ends lost 0 bases and 16 bases, in that order; junction bases with no gene match: 8. The germline CDR1 and CDR2 sequences are MNHEY and SVGAGI.

The chain joins TRBV24-1 to TRBJ2-1, with D possibly called TRBD1 or TRBD2 (5 bases each). CDR1 KGHDR and CDR2 SFDVKD come from the germline V gene. Trimming took off 10 bases at V and 7 bases at J, with 13 bases between the two ends. The CDR3 is 12 residues long. This chain's CDR3 is CATGEPPNEQFF. DNA of the CDR3: TGTGCCACGGGGGAACCTCCAAATGAGCAGTTCTTC.

The table lists this clonotype with a few counts. The V gene is TRBV4-1, the J gene TRBJ1-5, with D maybe TRBD1 (5 bases). Germline assignment: CDR1 MGHRA and CDR2 YSYEKL. The CDR3 extends over 15 amino acids. V lost 6 bases, J lost 2 bases, and 14 bases lay in between. CDR3 in amino acids: CASRPAWDGNQPQHF. The CDR3 DNA reads as TGCGCCAGCAGGCCTGCGTGGGACGGCAATCAGCCCCAGCATTTT.

This clonotype has ten or more counts. The chain joins TRBV3-1 to TRBJ1-1, with D possibly TRBD1 on 5 matching bases. V was trimmed by 3 bases and J by 3 bases, leaving 17 bases between them. The CDR3 covers 16 residues. Germline V lookup: CDR1 LGHDT, CDR2 YNNKEL (reference sequence). Here the CDR3 DNA reads TGTGCCAGCAGCCAGGGGGGAGGTGGTTCGGACACTGAAGCTTTCTTT. It yields the protein CASSQGGGGSDTEAFF.